This TCR beta chain appears in the sequencing data of a study of blood T cell repertoires in COVID-19. How the authors handled the data: Estimated nucleated cell counts came from reference gene primer amplification. Profiled with immunoSEQ multiplex PCR; TCRdb holds only in-frame clones, not every one. The DNA was the basis for D and trimming; V, J and clone size are from that table. Among around 100,000 clones listed, around nine tenths were seen once. Trimming removed 0 bases from V and 2 bases from J; junction bases left unmatched: 6. This CDR3 contains 16 residues. Germline CDR1 SGHTS, CDR2 YDEGEE.

Input material: peripheral blood. This chain connects TRBV5-8 to TRBJ2-3; 7 nucleotides align to TRBD2. The origin of this receptor is a man aged 35-49 years with acute or convalescent COVID-19. The CDR3 DNA reads as TGTGCCAGCAGCTTGGACCCTAGCGGTTACACAGATACGCAGTATTTT. Its protein product is CASSLDPSGYTDTQYF.